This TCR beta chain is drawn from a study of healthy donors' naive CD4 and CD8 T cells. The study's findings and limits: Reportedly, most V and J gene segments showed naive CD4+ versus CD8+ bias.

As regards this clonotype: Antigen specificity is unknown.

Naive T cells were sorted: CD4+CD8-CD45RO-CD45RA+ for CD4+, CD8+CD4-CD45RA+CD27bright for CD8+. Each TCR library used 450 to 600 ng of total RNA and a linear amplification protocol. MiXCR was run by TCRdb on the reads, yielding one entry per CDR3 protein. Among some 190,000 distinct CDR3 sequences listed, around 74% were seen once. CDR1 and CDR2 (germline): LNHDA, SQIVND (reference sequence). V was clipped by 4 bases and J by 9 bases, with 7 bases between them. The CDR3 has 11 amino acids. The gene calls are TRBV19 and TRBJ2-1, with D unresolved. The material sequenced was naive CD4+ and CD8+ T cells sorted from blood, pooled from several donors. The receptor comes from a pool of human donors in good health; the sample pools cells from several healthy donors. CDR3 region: CASSKLGEQFF. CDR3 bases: TGTGCCAGTAGTAAACTGGGTGAGCAGTTCTTC.